This TCR beta chain was sequenced for a study of T cell clonotyping in hematopoietic cell transplantation. Study context: Pretransplant recipient samples were taken after cytoreduction. Study results and limitations: After transplant, recipient diversity fell while pathologically expanded clonotypes grew through day 180.

With regard to this clone: What it binds is not known.

The table came from immunoSEQ multiplex PCR; TCRdb's copy has only in-frame clones and leaves some out. The table lists roughly 30,000 clones, 60% to 85% of them singletons. Noted time point: recipient sample about 28 days before transplant, after cytoreduction. Samples: about 28 days before transplant, then days 30, 100 and 180 after. The V gene lost 2 bases and the J gene lost 1 base, with 6 bases spanning the gap. CDR1 is GTSNPN, CDR2 SVGIG, per germline (reference sequence). There are 13 residues in the CDR3. Material: peripheral blood mononuclear cells, obtained before stem cell transplant. This sequence was found in a woman aged 25 to 39 with chronic myeloid leukemia. Some clones in this sample may be carry-over from other donors' samples. The rearrangement uses TRBV30 and TRBJ1-3; D gene uncertain. As DNA, the CDR3 is TGTGCCTGGAGTCCGTCGTCTGGAAACACCATATATTTT. The encoded protein is CAWSPSSGNTIYF.